A single sample is the source of the 21 T cell receptor beta chains below, sequenced in a study of naive and memory T cell subsets. Alpha and beta constant region primers primed reverse transcription for blood and skin samples. TCRdb independently ran MiXCR on the 5' RACE reads; one entry per CDR3 protein. The table has about 26,000 distinct CDR3 sequences, roughly 25% seen once. Whole blood, 2 to 2.5 ml, came from adult healthy volunteers. Every receptor here comes from a female donor in good health.

This clonotype has only a few counts. This chain connects TRBV5-1 to TRBJ1-2, with D possibly matching TRBD1 (5 bases). CDR1 SGHRS and CDR2 YFSETQ come from the germline V gene. There are 19 residues in the CDR3. V lost 1 base and J 0 bases, leaving 22 bases between the germline ends. The CDR3 loop reads CASSLSSGRSRKANYGYTF. The DNA for the CDR3 is TGCGCCAGCAGCTTGAGTTCAGGGAGATCGCGCAAGGCTAACTATGGCTACACCTTC.

A few counts support this clonotype. This chain connects TRBV6-2 or TRBV6-3 to TRBJ2-7, with 11 nucleotides matching TRBD2. CDR1 and CDR2 from the germline V gene are MNHEY and SVGEGT. This CDR3 is built from 15 residues. V gave up 5 bases and J gave up 5 bases; unmatched junction bases: 8. The DNA of the CDR3 is TGTGCCAGCAGTCCCCGACTAGCGGGAAGCGACGAGCAGTACTTC. Amino acid sequence: CASSPRLAGSDEQYF.

This clonotype was counted many times. CDR3 sequence (DNA): TGTGCCAGCAGTTATACAGGGGGGACGTTCTACACTGAAGCTTTCTTT. Translation gives CASSYTGGTFYTEAFF. The chain uses TRBV6-2 or TRBV6-3 and TRBJ1-1, with 8 nucleotides matching TRBD1. CDR3 length: 16 residues. Trimming took 3 bases from V and 3 from J; bases not matched to a gene: 9. Per the germline V gene, CDR1 is MNHEY and CDR2 is SVGEGT.

As DNA, the CDR3 is TGCAGTGCTAGAGAGGACAGTCTCGATGGCTACACCTTC. Its translation: CSAREDSLDGYTF. The V call is TRBV20-1, the J call TRBJ1-2; D may be TRBD1 (6 bases). The CDR3 runs 13 residues. V dropped 0 bases and J dropped 6 bases, with 11 bases sitting between them. In germline, CDR1 is DFQATT, CDR2 SNEGSKA (reference sequence).

About this clonotype itself: A much larger clone lies one base from this, so it may be a read error. The V call is TRBV5-5, the J call TRBJ2-5; 9 bases fit TRBD1. CDR1 is SGHKS, CDR2 YYEKEE, per germline (reference sequence). The CDR3 sequence is 15 residues long. J was trimmed by 5 bases and V by 3 bases; bases with no gene match: 8. As DNA, the CDR3 is TGTGCCAGCAGCTCTGACAGGGGGGACAGTGAGACCCAGTACTTC. It translates to CASSSDRGDSETQYF.

This chain joins TRBV9 and TRBJ2-1; 7 bases fit TRBD2. V dropped 1 base and J dropped 8; count of bases not matched to a gene: 9. This CDR3 is built from 15 residues. The V gene's germline CDR1 is SGDLS and CDR2 YYNGEE. The CDR3 nucleotides are TGTGCCAGCAGCGTACTAGCGGCCCTTGACCATGAGCAGTTCTTC. This encodes CASSVLAALDHEQFF.

This clonotype was recorded many times. The gene calls are TRBV14 and TRBJ2-2, with 9 bases matching TRBD2. The germline CDR1 and CDR2 sequences are SGHDN and FVKESK. With 4 bases clipped from V and 8 bases from J, the junction kept 5 bases outside the gene matches. The CDR3 runs 14 residues. CDR3 nucleotide sequence: TGTGCCAGCAGCCGAATAGCGGGAGAAGGGGAGCTGTTTTTT. Its protein is CASSRIAGEGELFF.

By proportion, this clonotype is medium-sized (0.01 to 0.1%). V and J are TRBV5-1 and TRBJ1-1, with D perhaps matching TRBD1 (5 bases). This CDR3 is built from 14 residues. Germline CDR1 is SGHRS and CDR2 is YFSETQ. Deletions cut 0 bases from V and 4 bases from J, with 10 bases between. CDR3 amino acids: CASSLVSGTTEAFF. DNA for the CDR3: TGCGCCAGCAGCTTGGTGTCCGGGACCACTGAAGCTTTCTTT.

This clonotype was detected only a few times. V gene TRBV10-3 combines with J gene TRBJ2-1; 9 positions agree with TRBD2. In germline, CDR1 is ENHRY, CDR2 SYGVKD. V lost 11 bases, J lost 4 bases, and 9 bases stayed unmatched. The CDR3 spans 14 residues. The CDR3 bases are TGTGCCCTATCAACCAGCGGGGGGTACAATGAGCAGTTCTTC. This sequence encodes CALSTSGGYNEQFF.

The chain links TRBV4-1 to TRBJ2-3; TRBD1 matches 7 bases. This CDR3 contains 14 residues. CDR1 and CDR2 from the germline V gene are MGHRA and YSYEKL. V dropped 0 bases and J dropped 12; count of bases not matched to a gene: 9. CDR3 in amino acids: CASSQDQSDRPQYF. The CDR3, as DNA: TGCGCCAGCAGCCAAGATCAGTCGGACAGGCCTCAGTATTTT.

Many counts were recorded for this clonotype. The V gene is TRBV29-1, the J gene TRBJ1-1; possible D gene TRBD1, 5 bases. The V and J ends lost 5 bases and 1 base respectively, with 8 bases between them. Germline V gene data show CDR1 as SQVTM and CDR2 as ANQGSEA. This CDR3 region has 12 residues. The CDR3 DNA sequence: TGCAGCGTTAGGCAGGGGAACACTGAAGCTTTCTTT. It is translated as CSVRQGNTEAFF. The variable domain in full, completed from reference TRBV29-1 and TRBJ1-1, reads SAVISQKPSRDICQRGTSLTIQCQVDSQVTMMFWYRQQPGQSLTLIATANQGSEATYESGFVIDKFPISRPNLTFSTLTVSNMSPEDSSIYLCSVRQGNTEAFFGQGTRLTVV.

The CDR3 loop reads CASSFEAGYTDTQYF. CDR3 nucleotide sequence: TGTGCCAGCAGTTTTGAAGCGGGGTACACAGATACGCAGTATTTT. The V and J genes are TRBV27 and TRBJ2-3; 7 nucleotides align to TRBD2. The V gene's germline CDR1 is MNHEY and CDR2 SMNVEV (reference sequence). The CDR3 has 15 residues. V lost 3 bases to trimming and J lost 2 bases; unmatched junction nucleotides: 5.

The J gene is TRBJ2-1, the V gene TRBV29-1; 7 bases agree with TRBD1. J lost 4 bases, V lost 7 bases, and 4 bases had no gene match. Germline lookup yields CDR1 SQVTM and CDR2 ANQGSEA. The CDR3 is made up of 12 amino acids. The DNA of the CDR3 is TGCAGCGCCGGGACAGAATACAATGAGCAGTTCTTC. Protein: CSAGTEYNEQFF.

This chain links TRBV5-6 with TRBJ2-2; no clear D. V was trimmed by 5 bases and J by 4 bases, leaving 9 bases between them. CDR1 and CDR2 (germline): SGHDT, YYEEEE. This CDR3 is 13 amino acids long. In DNA, the CDR3 is TGTGCCAGCAGTTACGGGCTCACCGGGGAGCTGTTTTTT. This encodes CASSYGLTGELFF. Using reference TRBV5-6 and TRBJ2-2 for the parts outside the CDR3, the full variable domain is DAGVTQSPTHLIKTRGQQVTLRCSPKSGHDTVSWYQQALGQGPQFIFQYYEEEERQRGNFPDRFSGHQFPNYSSELNVNALLLGDSALYLCASSYGLTGELFFGEGSRLTVL.

Many counts were recorded for this clonotype. V is TRBV20-1 and J is TRBJ2-7; D is perhaps TRBD2 (6 bases). The CDR3 spans 15 residues. Trimming removed 4 bases from V and 2 bases from J, with 18 bases in between. Germline V gene lookup returns CDR1 DFQATT and CDR2 SNEGSKA (reference sequence). The CDR3 nucleotides read TGCAGTGCTACGCATCCGGGGGTGGGCGCCTACGAGCAGTACTTC. Residues: CSATHPGVGAYEQYF.

The CDR3 sequence: CASNLDRENTEAFF. The CDR3 DNA follows: TGTGCCAGCAATTTGGACAGGGAGAACACTGAAGCTTTCTTT. J is TRBJ1-1 and V is TRBV6-5, with 8 bases identical to TRBD1. This CDR3 spans 14 amino acids. In germline, CDR1 is MNHEY, CDR2 SVGAGI. Losses at the gene ends were 7 bases for V and 1 base for J; bases not matched to a gene: 5.

The chain is built from TRBV7-9 and TRBJ2-7, with 7 bases matching TRBD1. Trimming took 6 bases from V and 0 from J; bases not matched to a gene: 8. The V gene's germline CDR1 is SEHNR and CDR2 FQNEAQ (reference sequence). The CDR3 is 15 residues long. As DNA, the CDR3 is TGTGCCAGCAGTTATCGACAGGGTGACTCCTACGAGCAGTACTTC. This translates into CASSYRQGDSYEQYF.

This clonotype was seen a handful of times. This chain links TRBV20-1 with TRBJ2-5; TRBD2 agrees at 9 bases. V was pared by 8 bases and J by 5 bases, with 9 bases of the junction left unmatched. This CDR3 contains 13 residues. Germline loops: CDR1 DFQATT, CDR2 SNEGSKA (reference sequence). The chain's CDR3 is CSSLAGGRETQYF. CDR3 nucleotides: TGCAGTTCACTTGCGGGGGGGCGTGAGACCCAGTACTTC.

This clonotype was picked up many times. The chain carries TRBV29-1 and TRBJ2-1; D is possibly TRBD1 (5 bases). Deletions cut 8 bases from V and 4 bases from J, with 18 bases between. The CDR3 has 14 residues. Germline V gives CDR1 SQVTM, CDR2 ANQGSEA. This CDR3 reads CSSYGQSLYNEQFF. As DNA, the CDR3 is TGCAGCAGCTACGGACAATCCCTGTACAATGAGCAGTTCTTC.

The chain recombines TRBV5-1 with TRBJ2-5; perhaps D is TRBD1 or TRBD2 (5 bases each). Trimming left V 0 bases short and J 2 bases short, with 14 bases between. Per germline, CDR1 SGHRS and CDR2 YFSETQ. The CDR3 is 16 residues long. In DNA, the CDR3 is TGCGCCAGCAGCTTGGGGGGGATGGCTAGTCAAGAGACCCAGTACTTC. Its protein is CASSLGGMASQETQYF.

This sequence joins TRBV7-2 and TRBJ2-7, with 10 nucleotides matching TRBD2. V gave up 3 bases and J gave up 5 bases; unmatched junction bases: 4. The CDR3 has 14 residues. Germline lookup yields CDR1 SGHTA and CDR2 FQGNSA. The CDR3 sequence: CASSFLAGDHEQYF. Written as DNA, the CDR3 is TGTGCCAGCAGCTTTCTAGCGGGAGACCACGAGCAGTACTTC.